One and the same sample provided the 26 T cell receptor beta chains below, sequenced in a study of cytomegalovirus exposure and HLA in healthy donors. The method was immunoSEQ multiplex PCR; TCRdb's version includes in-frame clones alone and lacks a portion of them. The data contain some 130,000 clones, 82% of them singletons. Material for sequencing was PBMCs. These receptors came from a man in his thirties or forties in good health and CMV-seropositive.

V gene TRBV4-1 combines with J gene TRBJ1-2, with D tentatively TRBD1 (5 bases). In germline, CDR1 is MGHRA, CDR2 YSYEKL. The length of the CDR3 is 13 residues. V was clipped by 1 base and J by 5 bases, with 8 bases between them. The CDR3 loop is CASSQGQNYGYTF. The CDR3 DNA follows: TGCGCCAGCAGCCAAGGACAGAATTATGGCTACACCTTC.

The chain couples TRBV7-9 to TRBJ1-5, with D hard to call. The V end lost 1 base, the J end lost 6 bases, and 7 bases lay between the germline ends. CDR1 SEHNR and CDR2 FQNEAQ come from the germline V gene (reference sequence). The CDR3 contains 13 residues. The CDR3 sequence is CASSLGLSQPQHF. The DNA of the CDR3 is TGTGCCAGCAGCTTAGGTTTGAGTCAGCCCCAGCATTTT.

The rearrangement uses TRBV18 and TRBJ1-5; D remains unclear. The length of the CDR3 is 12 residues. With 2 bases removed from V and 7 bases from J, the gap between germline ends came to 6 bases. Per germline, CDR1 KGHSH and CDR2 LQKENI. CDR3 amino acids: CASSPGAQPQHF. The CDR3 coding sequence is TGTGCCAGCTCACCAGGTGCGCAGCCCCAGCATTTT. Based on the CDR3 plus reference TRBV18 and TRBJ1-5, the full variable domain is NAGVMQNPRHLVRRRGQEARLRCSPMKGHSHVYWYRQLPEEGLKFMVYLQKENIIDESGMPKERFSAEFPKEGPSILRIQQVVRGDSAAYFCASSPGAQPQHFGDGTRLSIL.

This clone showed up just once. The chain couples TRBV25-1 to TRBJ2-7; 7 bases map to TRBD1. Trimming removed 5 bases from V and 3 bases from J; junction bases left unmatched: 7. The CDR3 contains 14 residues. Per the germline V gene, CDR1 is MGHDK and CDR2 is SYGVNS. This CDR3 reads CASSQTGAIYEQYF. In DNA, the CDR3 is TGTGCCAGCAGTCAAACAGGGGCTATCTACGAGCAGTACTTC.

The chain combines TRBV2 with TRBJ2-7, with D possibly TRBD1 on 7 matching bases. The CDR3 sequence is 16 residues long. Germline CDR1 and CDR2: SNHLY and FYNNEI. With 6 bases removed from V and 5 bases from J, the gap between germline ends came to 23 bases. The CDR3 DNA reads TGTGCCAGCAGAACCGGAGGGGGACAGCCCCTCCACGAGCAGTACTTC. Residues: CASRTGGGQPLHEQYF.

V usage is TRBV11-2 and J usage is TRBJ2-7; 9 bases agree with TRBD2. The CDR3 length is 15 residues. The V segment lost 5 bases and the J segment 6 bases; nucleotides outside the gene matches: 11. Per germline, CDR1 SGHAT and CDR2 FQNNGV. CDR3 sequence: CASSPAGSGRLEQYF. The CDR3 DNA sequence: TGTGCCAGCAGCCCAGCGGGGAGCGGGAGGCTCGAGCAGTACTTC.

This clone was seen once. The DNA of the CDR3 is TGCGCCAGCACAAGCTCTAGCGAGAACACCGGGGAGCTGTTTTTT. Protein sequence: CASTSSSENTGELFF. The gene calls are TRBV5-1 and TRBJ2-2, with a possible D match to TRBD2 (6 bases). The CDR3 is 15 amino acids. Germline V gives CDR1 SGHRS, CDR2 YFSETQ. The V end was cut by 6 bases, the J end by 1 base, with 13 bases between.

The rearrangement links TRBV7-3 to TRBJ2-2, with D unresolved. V lost 3 bases and J lost 5, with 4 bases in between. Germline CDR1 SGHTA, CDR2 FQGTGA. The CDR3 totals 12 residues. CDR3 coding DNA: TGTGCCAGCAGCTTCGGGACCGGGGAGCTGTTTTTT. It specifies CASSFGTGELFF.

The rearrangement joins TRBV30 to TRBJ1-2; 9 bases agree with TRBD1. Losses at the gene ends were 2 bases for V and 8 bases for J; bases not matched to a gene: 9. Germline CDR1 and CDR2: GTSNPN and SVGIG (reference sequence). The CDR3 consists of 14 residues. The CDR3 sequence: CAWSSGTGLSGYTF. In DNA, the CDR3 is TGTGCCTGGAGTTCCGGGACAGGGTTATCAGGCTACACCTTC.

In its sample, this clone was seen a few times. The chain uses TRBV19 and TRBJ2-7, with D uncertain. Germline V gives CDR1 LNHDA, CDR2 SQIVND (reference sequence). V was clipped by 3 bases and J by 1 base, with 7 bases between them. The CDR3 runs 13 residues. The CDR3 sequence is CASSMARSYEQYF. CDR3 nucleotides: TGTGCCAGTAGTATGGCCAGATCCTACGAGCAGTACTTC.

J is TRBJ2-2 and V is TRBV4-1, with TRBD1 matching over 7 bases. Germline V gives CDR1 MGHRA, CDR2 YSYEKL. This CDR3 has 16 amino acids. J gave up 3 bases and V 3 bases, and 7 bases lay outside the gene matches. The CDR3 loop is CASSHHRGWYTGELFF. CDR3 coding DNA: TGCGCCAGCAGCCACCACAGGGGCTGGTACACCGGGGAGCTGTTTTTT.

This clone was counted only a few times. The chain has TRBV19 and TRBJ2-3; 9 bases agree with TRBD1. The germline V gene encodes CDR1 LNHDA and CDR2 SQIVND (reference sequence). The J segment lost 6 bases and the V segment lost 8 bases, leaving 9 bases of the junction unmatched. This CDR3 region has 14 residues. DNA for the CDR3: TGTGCCAGTGAGGACAGGGGCGGATCCGATACGCAGTATTTT. Encoded protein: CASEDRGGSDTQYF.

In DNA, the CDR3 is TGCGCCAGCAGTGAGTCTGTAGCGGGGCATCCGGGGGGCGAGCAGTACTTC. Translation gives CASSESVAGHPGGEQYF. The chain links TRBV10-1 to TRBJ2-7; 8 nucleotides match TRBD2. Per the germline V gene, CDR1 is WNHNN and CDR2 is SYGVQD (reference sequence). J gave up 6 bases and V 0 bases, and 13 bases lay outside the gene matches. The CDR3 extends over 17 amino acids.

This chain joins TRBV4-2 and TRBJ1-5; possibly TRBD1 for D (6 bases). Germline V lookup: CDR1 LGHNA, CDR2 YNFKEQ. The CDR3 sequence is 18 residues long. The V gene lost 0 bases and the J gene lost 0 bases, with 15 bases spanning the gap. Here the CDR3 reads CASSQDQAGATSNQPQHF. The DNA of the CDR3 is TGTGCCAGCAGCCAAGATCAGGCAGGGGCTACTAGCAATCAGCCCCAGCATTTT.

V usage is TRBV7-9 and J usage is TRBJ2-5, with a tentative D call TRBD2 (5 bases). Per the germline V gene, CDR1 is SEHNR and CDR2 is FQNEAQ (reference sequence). CDR3 length equals 13 residues. The V end lost 5 bases, the J end lost 5 bases, and 12 bases lay between the germline ends. The CDR3 coding sequence is TGTGCCAGCAGCCAGGACTCGGGGGAGACCCAGTACTTC. Encoded protein: CASSQDSGETQYF. Drawing the rest from reference TRBV7-9 and TRBJ2-5, the complete variable domain is DTGVSQNPRHKITKRGQNVTFRCDPISEHNRLYWYRQTLGQGPEFLTYFQNEAQLEKSRLLSDRFSAERPKGSFSTLEIQRTEQGDSAMYLCASSQDSGETQYFGPGTRLLVL.

The sample holds one count of this clone. The chain recombines TRBV5-1 with TRBJ1-1; 7 bases fit TRBD1. This CDR3 has 15 amino acids. With V trimmed by 3 bases and J by 7 bases, 12 bases remained unmatched. In germline, CDR1 is SGHRS, CDR2 YFSETQ. CDR3 region: CASSSGTEGWFEAFF. In DNA, the CDR3 is TGCGCCAGCAGCTCCGGGACAGAGGGTTGGTTTGAAGCTTTCTTT.

The gene calls are TRBV29-1 and TRBJ1-1; D gene uncertain. The length of the CDR3 is 13 residues. Between the trimmed V and J ends, which lost 2 bases and 0 bases, there was a span of 7 bases. In germline, CDR1 is SQVTM, CDR2 ANQGSEA. Here the CDR3 reads CSVELPVNTEAFF. CDR3 DNA sequence: TGCAGCGTTGAACTACCCGTGAACACTGAAGCTTTCTTT. Combining the CDR3 with reference TRBV29-1 and TRBJ1-1 gives the whole variable domain SAVISQKPSRDICQRGTSLTIQCQVDSQVTMMFWYRQQPGQSLTLIATANQGSEATYESGFVIDKFPISRPNLTFSTLTVSNMSPEDSSIYLCSVELPVNTEAFFGQGTRLTVV.

J is TRBJ2-1 and V is TRBV7-9; 7 nucleotides align to TRBD1. V shed 4 bases, J shed 0 bases, and the junction held 9 bases outside the gene matches. CDR1 is SEHNR and CDR2 is FQNEAQ in the germline V gene (reference sequence). This CDR3 has 17 amino acids. The CDR3 protein is CASSSTDRAPSYNEQFF. CDR3 in DNA: TGTGCCAGCAGCTCTACAGACAGGGCGCCCTCCTACAATGAGCAGTTCTTC.

The chain has TRBV27 and TRBJ1-5, with D possibly matching TRBD1 (6 bases). Germline values: CDR1 MNHEY, CDR2 SMNVEV (reference sequence). The CDR3 sequence is 13 residues long. V gave up 6 bases and J gave up 6 bases, with 12 bases separating them. Here the CDR3 reads CASSRDKSQPQHF. The CDR3 nucleotides are TGTGCCAGCAGCAGGGACAAGAGTCAGCCCCAGCATTTT.

The V gene is TRBV4-1, the J gene TRBJ1-5; TRBD1 might be the D (5 bases). The V gene's germline CDR1 is MGHRA and CDR2 YSYEKL. The CDR3 has 14 amino acids. The V end was cut by 0 bases, the J end by 7 bases, with 10 bases between. The CDR3 region is CASSQEGRGQPQHF. The CDR3 nucleotides are TGCGCCAGCAGCCAAGAGGGAAGGGGACAGCCCCAGCATTTT.

This clone was seen a handful of times. This chain links TRBV6-4 with TRBJ2-5, with 8 bases identical to TRBD2. The V segment lost 2 bases and the J segment 1 base; nucleotides outside the gene matches: 3. The V gene's germline CDR1 is MRHNA and CDR2 SNTAGT. The CDR3 loop spans 15 amino acids. Here the CDR3 reads CASSDIAGSQETQYF. The CDR3 region has the DNA TGTGCCAGCAGTGACATAGCGGGGTCCCAAGAGACCCAGTACTTC.

This clone was seen only a few times. The rearrangement uses TRBV5-1 and TRBJ1-2, with 8 bases that match TRBD1. V trimming: 0 bases; J trimming: 8 bases; junction bases outside the gene matches: 6. Germline CDR1 and CDR2: SGHRS and YFSETQ. CDR3 length equals 14 residues. The CDR3 sequence: CASSLEGQGVGYTF. The DNA for the CDR3 is TGCGCCAGCAGCTTGGAAGGACAGGGCGTGGGCTACACCTTC.

The chain recombines TRBV2 with TRBJ1-6; 8 bases align to TRBD1. The CDR3 runs 15 residues. After removal of 5 bases from V and 7 bases from J, the junction contained 7 bases not matched to a gene. Looked up from germline, CDR1 is SNHLY and CDR2 is FYNNEI. Here the CDR3 reads CASSIGQGVNSPLHF. The CDR3, as DNA: TGTGCCAGCAGTATCGGACAGGGTGTGAATTCACCCCTCCACTTT.

The rearrangement joins TRBV7-9 to TRBJ2-1; no clear D gene. The V end was cut by 1 base, the J end by 6 bases, with 10 bases between. This CDR3 contains 14 residues. Germline V gives CDR1 SEHNR, CDR2 FQNEAQ (reference sequence). The CDR3 region is CASSLGGEVNEQFF. The CDR3 nucleotides read TGTGCCAGCAGCTTAGGAGGAGAGGTCAATGAGCAGTTCTTC. The full variable domain, its missing parts supplied by reference TRBV7-9 and TRBJ2-1, is DTGVSQNPRHKITKRGQNVTFRCDPISEHNRLYWYRQTLGQGPEFLTYFQNEAQLEKSRLLSDRFSAERPKGSFSTLEIQRTEQGDSAMYLCASSLGGEVNEQFFGPGTRLTVL.

CDR3 amino acids: CASSQGQGPNEQFF. DNA for the CDR3: TGTGCCAGCAGCCAGGGACAGGGGCCCAATGAGCAGTTCTTC. The V and J genes are TRBV7-9 and TRBJ2-1; the match to TRBD1 covers 10 bases. J gave up 6 bases and V 5 bases, and 4 bases lay outside the gene matches. This CDR3 is 14 amino acids long. Germline lookup yields CDR1 SEHNR and CDR2 FQNEAQ (reference sequence).

The rearrangement joins TRBV5-4 to TRBJ2-7; 10 bases match TRBD2. Germline CDR1 reads SGHNT; CDR2 reads YYREEE (reference sequence). The J segment lost 3 bases and the V segment lost 4 bases, leaving 4 bases of the junction unmatched. The CDR3 loop spans 14 amino acids. CDR3 sequence: CASSPTSGFYEQYF. The CDR3 DNA follows: TGTGCCAGCAGCCCGACTAGCGGGTTCTACGAGCAGTACTTC.